A selection of T cell receptor beta chains follows, all from one sample in a study of blood T cell repertoires in COVID-19. The table came from immunoSEQ multiplex PCR; TCRdb's copy has only in-frame clones and leaves some out. The sample yields roughly 180,000 clones, about 85% seen once. The sequencing sample was made of peripheral blood. The receptors were gathered from a man between 18 and 29 years old with acute or convalescent COVID-19. CDR3s include the opening cysteine and the closing phenylalanine or tryptophan. The order of the fields is D gene, clone size, V gene, J gene, CDR3 DNA, CDR3 protein. A D gene is named only where the DNA matches it firmly. Clone size, where shown, is once, few, many, or a class for clones that have expanded.

D: TRBD1; size: NA; V: TRBV6-5; J: TRBJ1-3; DNA: TGTGCCAGCAGCCCCGGGACAGTCTCTGGAAACACCATATATTTT; CDR3: CASSPGTVSGNTIYF
D: NA; size: NA; V: TRBV19; J: TRBJ1-5; DNA: TGTGCCAGTAGTATTTTCGCAGGGAAATATAGCAATCAGCCCCAGCATTTT; CDR3: CASSIFAGKYSNQPQHF
D: NA; size: NA; V: TRBV13; J: TRBJ2-5; DNA: TGTGCCAGCAGCTTACCGGGGGAGACCCAGTACTTC; CDR3: CASSLPGETQYF
D: NA; size: NA; V: TRBV30; J: TRBJ1-5; DNA: TGTGCCTGGAGTCCCGCAACAGGGTCCCAGCCCCAGCATTTT; CDR3: CAWSPATGSQPQHF
D: NA; size: NA; V: TRBV7-9; J: TRBJ1-1; DNA: TGTGCCAGCAGTCCGGCCTGGGGGAGGAGGGAAGCTTTCTTT; CDR3: CASSPAWGRREAFF
D: TRBD1; size: NA; V: TRBV6-5; J: TRBJ1-4; DNA: TGTGCCAGCAGCGACAGGGGTACTAATGAAAAACTGTTTTTT; CDR3: CASSDRGTNEKLFF
D: NA; size: few; V: TRBV7-9; J: TRBJ1-2; DNA: TGTGCCAGCAGCCCAAAGTTGCTATCGGGCTACACCTTC; CDR3: CASSPKLLSGYTF
D: NA; size: NA; V: TRBV3-1/TRBV3-2; J: TRBJ1-2; DNA: TGTGCCAGCAGCCAAGATTTGGGCAGCCCCTATGGCTACACCTTC; CDR3: CASSQDLGSPYGYTF
D: NA; size: NA; V: TRBV5-4; J: TRBJ1-2; DNA: TGTGCCAGCAGCTTGCATAACTATGGCTACACCTTC; CDR3: CASSLHNYGYTF
D: NA; size: once; V: TRBV7-9; J: TRBJ1-1; DNA: TGTGCCAGCAATGACTTATGGAACACTGAAGCTTTCTTT; CDR3: CASNDLWNTEAFF
D: TRBD1; size: NA; V: TRBV3-1/TRBV3-2; J: TRBJ1-1; DNA: TGTGCCAGCAGCACAACAGGGGGCAACACTGAAGCTTTCTTT; CDR3: CASSTTGGNTEAFF
D: NA; size: NA; V: TRBV7-8; J: TRBJ2-1; DNA: TGTGCCAGCAGCAGATTAGGGAGTGGTAATGAGCAGTTCTTC; CDR3: CASSRLGSGNEQFF
D: NA; size: NA; V: TRBV10-3; J: TRBJ1-2; DNA: TGTGCCATCAGTGAGTCTGGGGAGGGCTACGGCTACACCTTC; CDR3: CAISESGEGYGYTF
D: TRBD1; size: NA; V: TRBV9; J: TRBJ1-1; DNA: TGTGCCAGCAGCCCCCGACAGGGTAACACTGAAGCTTTCTTT; CDR3: CASSPRQGNTEAFF
D: NA; size: once; V: TRBV6-6; J: TRBJ1-2; DNA: TGTGCCAGCAGTTACTTGGGACAACCTAACTATGGCTACACCTTC; CDR3: CASSYLGQPNYGYTF
D: TRBD2; size: NA; V: TRBV18; J: TRBJ2-5; DNA: TGTGCCAGCTCACCACCGGGAGGGCAGGTTGGCGGAGAGACCCAGTACTTC; CDR3: CASSPPGGQVGGETQYF
D: NA; size: NA; V: TRBV2; J: TRBJ1-2; DNA: TGTGCCAGCAGTACAGGCAGCATTGGCTACACCTTC; CDR3: CASSTGSIGYTF
D: NA; size: NA; V: TRBV24-1; J: TRBJ1-5; DNA: TGTGCCACCAGTGGGGGCCTAGGGAACAATCAGCCCCAGCATTTT; CDR3: CATSGGLGNNQPQHF
D: NA; size: NA; V: TRBV7-9; J: TRBJ2-1; DNA: TGTGCCAGCACCCCGGACAGCTACAATGAGCAGTTCTTC; CDR3: CASTPDSYNEQFF
D: NA; size: NA; V: TRBV5-8; J: TRBJ2-5; DNA: TGTGCCAGCAGCTTGGGCACTGGGGGCCTCGCGGAGACCCAGTACTTC; CDR3: CASSLGTGGLAETQYF
D: NA; size: once; V: TRBV10-1; J: TRBJ2-1; DNA: TGCGCCAGCAGTGAGCTTAACGAAAGGAGCTCCTACAATGAGCAGTTCTTC; CDR3: CASSELNERSSYNEQFF
D: TRBD1; size: NA; V: TRBV3-1/TRBV3-2; J: TRBJ1-4; DNA: TGTGCCAGCAGCCACCTCCGGGACAGGGGCGAAAAACTGTTTTTT; CDR3: CASSHLRDRGEKLFF
D: NA; size: NA; V: TRBV29-1; J: TRBJ1-4; DNA: TGCAGCGTTGCTAAGCTGACAGCAACTAATGAAAAACTGTTTTTT; CDR3: CSVAKLTATNEKLFF
D: TRBD1; size: NA; V: TRBV10-1; J: TRBJ1-5; DNA: TGCGCCAGCAACGGGACAGGGTGTCAGCCCCAGCATTTT; CDR3: CASNGTGCQPQHF
D: TRBD1; size: NA; V: TRBV9; J: TRBJ1-2; DNA: TGTGCCAGCAGCGAGGGGACAGGGAGGAACTATGGCTACACCTTC; CDR3: CASSEGTGRNYGYTF
D: NA; size: NA; V: TRBV10-3; J: TRBJ1-1; DNA: TGTGCCATCAAGTCCCCCCGGGACACTGAAGCTTTCTTT; CDR3: CAIKSPRDTEAFF
D: TRBD1; size: NA; V: TRBV9; J: TRBJ1-1; DNA: TGTGCCAGCAGCGGGGGGACAGGGGGCGGAGGCACTGAAGCTTTCTTT; CDR3: CASSGGTGGGGTEAFF
D: NA; size: NA; V: TRBV15; J: TRBJ1-1; DNA: TGTGCCACCAGCAGAGATACGAGGGTCGGGGTGAACACTGAAGCTTTCTTT; CDR3: CATSRDTRVGVNTEAFF
D: TRBD1; size: NA; V: TRBV19; J: TRBJ2-3; DNA: TGTGCCAGTAGTTCAGGGGGCTATTCAGATACGCAGTATTTT; CDR3: CASSSGGYSDTQYF
D: NA; size: once; V: TRBV19; J: TRBJ2-1; DNA: TGTGCCAGTAGTATCGATAGCGCGGGTGAGCAGTTCTTC; CDR3: CASSIDSAGEQFF
D: NA; size: NA; V: TRBV5-8; J: TRBJ2-3; DNA: TGTGCCAGGGGACATCCACACACAGATACGCAGTATTTT; CDR3: CARGHPHTDTQYF
D: NA; size: once; V: TRBV19; J: TRBJ1-6; DNA: TGTGCCAGTAGTCAGAGAGCGATGGATTCACCCCTCCACTTT; CDR3: CASSQRAMDSPLHF
D: NA; size: NA; V: TRBV6-5; J: TRBJ2-7; DNA: TGTGCCAGCAGTTACTCGACGGGGGCCTACGAGCAGTACTTC; CDR3: CASSYSTGAYEQYF
D: NA; size: NA; V: TRBV19; J: TRBJ2-6; DNA: TGTGCCAGCGCCGGGGACTCTGGGGCCAACGTCCTGACTTTC; CDR3: CASAGDSGANVLTF
D: TRBD1; size: NA; V: TRBV5-4; J: TRBJ1-1; DNA: TGTGCCAGCAGCTTGGAGGGCAGGGGGGTGGCTTTCTTT; CDR3: CASSLEGRGVAFF
D: TRBD1; size: once; V: TRBV7-9; J: TRBJ1-2; DNA: TGTGCCAGCAGCTACCGGGACAGCTATGGCTACACCTTC; CDR3: CASSYRDSYGYTF
D: NA; size: NA; V: TRBV6-5; J: TRBJ1-2; DNA: TGTGCCAGCAGCCCACACGGACAGCTCTATGGCTACACCTTC; CDR3: CASSPHGQLYGYTF
D: NA; size: NA; V: TRBV29-1; J: TRBJ2-5; DNA: TGCAGCGTTGTGGACACTCTCCAAGAGACCCAGTACTTC; CDR3: CSVVDTLQETQYF